The entry that follows covers one T cell receptor beta chain sequence. V was trimmed by 2 bases and J by 0 bases, leaving 11 bases between them. In germline, CDR1 is LGHDT, CDR2 YNNKEL (reference sequence). The CDR3 is made up of 16 amino acids. The source of the sample is a study of blood T cell repertoires in COVID-19. Across the study: The cDNA or gDNA used as material had been derived from T cells, B-cell-depleted T cells, or PBMCs.

Participants' reported clinical history set cohort assignment. Authors' methods: From reference gene primer amplification, estimates of nucleated cell counts were derived. The protocol was immunoSEQ multiplex PCR, while the TCRdb copy is restricted to in-frame clones and leaves out a portion. That table gives V, J and clone size, and the DNA gave D and trimming. The repertoire holds about 280,000 clones, with 80% to 90% as singletons. The chain combines TRBV3-1 (or the pseudogene TRBV3-2) with TRBJ1-3; D not certain. The clonotype was recovered from a woman under 40 with acute COVID-19. The sequenced sample was PBMCs or T cells enriched from blood (not recorded which). As DNA, the CDR3 is TGTGCCAGCAGCCAAATGAAGTCTAACTCTGGAAACACCATATATTTT. It codes for CASSQMKSNSGNTIYF.